One T cell receptor (beta chain) is described in this entry. Antigen: not known. These data come from a study of T cell responses to AZD1222 COVID-19 vaccine. The germline CDR1 and CDR2 sequences are LNHDA and SQIVND (reference sequence). This CDR3 spans 16 amino acids. V trimming: 5 bases; J trimming: 5 bases; junction bases outside the gene matches: 13. This table comes from immunoSEQ multiplex PCR, and its TCRdb copy is limited to in-frame clones, with some not included. The sample carries about 160,000 clones, 75% to 90% recorded once. Regarding the study as a whole: Reportedly, close to half of spike-specific TCRs are directed against unmutated variant regions.

V is TRBV19 and J is TRBJ2-5; 8 bases are a match to TRBD2. This TCR was recovered from an adult in good health. Sequenced here: peripheral blood, sampled on day 0 of AZD1222 vaccination. CDR3 in DNA: TGTGCCAGTAGTGGTATAGCGGGGCGGGCTCCGGAGACCCAGTACTTC. This sequence encodes CASSGIAGRAPETQYF.